This T cell receptor beta chain was recorded in a study of human T cells and chemical hapten exposure. This clonotype was observed at least ten times. TCRdb re-called the RACE reads through MiXCR, storing one row per CDR3 protein. The sample has approximately 100,000 distinct CDR3 sequences, 9.2% seen once. The time point here: patch test 2, 6 weeks after DPC sensitization. As for treatment: therapeutic diphenylcyclopropenone sensitization with weekly scalp DPC. The J segment lost 4 bases and the V segment lost 4 bases, leaving 5 bases of the junction unmatched. The CDR3 totals 15 residues. Germline V lookup: CDR1 SGHRS, CDR2 YFSETQ.

This clonotype originated in a woman between 40 and 55 years old with alopecia areata. Some clones in this sample may be carry-over from other donors' samples. Source: whole blood, taken in connection with sensitization to the hapten diphenylcyclopropenone (DPC). The V call is TRBV5-1, the J call TRBJ2-3, with TRBD1 matching 11 bases. This CDR3 is CASSPGTGGPDTQYF. CDR3 nucleotides: TGCGCCAGCAGCCCAGGGACAGGGGGTCCAGATACGCAGTATTTT.